The text below deals with one T cell receptor beta chain. The data are from a study of cytomegalovirus exposure and HLA in healthy donors. CDR3 size: 17 residues. The germline V gene encodes CDR1 MGHRA and CDR2 YSYEKL. J was trimmed by 4 bases and V by 0 bases; bases with no gene match: 11. It was with 60 Vbeta and 13 Jbeta primers that the PCR ran. Sequenced by immunoSEQ multiplex PCR; TCRdb stores in-frame clones only, minus some. Here the sample spans roughly 130,000 clones, approximately 8.7% being singletons. The TCR sequence derives from a middle-aged man in good health and CMV-seronegative. The rearrangement joins TRBV4-1 to TRBJ2-5, with 7 bases lining up with TRBD1. The sequenced material came from PBMCs. DNA of the CDR3: TGCGCCAGCAGCCAAGATCTCGACAGGGTGTTGGCAGAGACCCAGTACTTC. Translation gives CASSQDLDRVLAETQYF.